One sample yielded the 17 T cell receptor beta chains listed below, sequenced in a study of spatial heterogeneity in lung cancer. The time point was: blood at routine non-recurrence follow-up after resection. Whole RNA from tumor, nontumor lung or frozen PBMC was sequenced unsorted. One entry per CDR3 protein results from TCRdb running MiXCR on the 5' RACE reads. The table has some 120,000 distinct CDR3 sequences, 9% to 15% seen once. Sequencing used PBMCs, obtained at follow-up. These TCRs come from a male donor with early-stage non-small cell lung cancer.

This clonotype was detected a few times. CDR3 bases: TGTGCCAGCAGTTACTCGATCGGCAGGGAGGTCTTCTTT. It is translated as CASSYSIGREVFF. V is TRBV6-2 or TRBV6-3 and J is TRBJ1-1, with a tentative D call TRBD1 (5 bases). CDR1 is MNHEY and CDR2 is SVGEGT in the germline V gene. Trimming removed 0 bases from V and 14 bases from J, with 16 bases in between. The CDR3 has 13 amino acids.

This clonotype turned up a few times. The chain's CDR3 is CSVDRTNTGELFF. CDR3 coding DNA: TGCAGCGTGGACAGGACGAACACCGGGGAGCTGTTTTTT. The chain joins TRBV29-1 to TRBJ2-2; 7 bases are shared with TRBD1. The CDR3 consists of 13 residues. V was clipped by 6 bases and J by 0 bases; unmatched bases: 1. Germline loops: CDR1 SQVTM, CDR2 ANQGSEA.

The chain joins TRBV19 to TRBJ1-2; D unclear. CDR1 and CDR2 (germline): LNHDA, SQIVND (reference sequence). The CDR3 has 16 residues. V was shortened by 7 bases and J by 7 bases, with 25 bases between the two germline ends. The CDR3 region has the DNA TGTGCCAGTAAGACCGTCCCAGCGTATGCGGGTGGTGGCTACACCTTC. Its translation is CASKTVPAYAGGGYTF.

This clonotype was counted at least ten times. This chain links TRBV9 with TRBJ2-6; TRBD1 is a possible D gene (6 bases). V lost 1 base, J lost 0 bases, and 14 bases lay in between. The CDR3 runs 18 residues. Germline assignment: CDR1 SGDLS and CDR2 YYNGEE. CDR3 region: CASSVRSGADSGANVLTF. DNA of the CDR3: TGTGCCAGCAGCGTAAGGTCAGGGGCTGACTCTGGGGCCAACGTCCTGACTTTC.

At least ten counts were recorded for this clonotype. V and J are TRBV12-5 and TRBJ1-5; tentatively, D is TRBD1 (6 bases). The CDR3 has 16 amino acids. Germline values: CDR1 LGHNT, CDR2 FRNRAP. Trimming removed 2 bases at V and 6 bases at J, with 17 bases between. The DNA for the CDR3 is TGTGCTAGTGGTTTGACAGGGACGGGAGGGACTCAGCCCCAGCATTTT. Protein product: CASGLTGTGGTQPQHF.

This chain connects TRBV6-5 to TRBJ2-6; 9 positions agree with TRBD1. The trim removed 7 bases at V and 1 base at J, leaving 11 bases unmatched. The CDR3 covers 18 residues. The V gene's germline CDR1 is MNHEY and CDR2 SVGAGI. CDR3 residues: CASTPSGTGTSGANVLTF. The DNA for the CDR3 is TGTGCCAGCACCCCCTCCGGGACAGGGACGTCTGGGGCCAACGTCCTGACTTTC.

Only a few counts were recorded for this clonotype. The chain is built from TRBV5-6 and TRBJ1-5, with D tentatively TRBD1 (5 bases). This CDR3 is built from 14 residues. The V end was cut by 8 bases, the J end by 3 bases, with 15 bases between. The germline V gene has CDR1 SGHDT and CDR2 YYEEEE. The CDR3 nucleotides read TGTGCCAGTAGTACGGGGACGGACAATCAGCCCCAGCATTTT. It translates to CASSTGTDNQPQHF.

This rearrangement joins TRBV28 to TRBJ2-7, with D tentatively TRBD1 (5 bases). This CDR3 comprises 15 residues. The germline CDR1 and CDR2 sequences are MDHEN and SYDVKM. Trimming took off 5 bases at V and 4 bases at J, with 18 bases between the two ends. This CDR3 reads CASSTRATKGYEQYF. The CDR3 DNA is TGTGCCAGCAGTACCCGGGCCACAAAGGGGTACGAGCAGTACTTC.

There are a few counts of this clonotype. This chain joins TRBV5-1 and TRBJ2-7; tentatively, D is TRBD1 (6 bases). The CDR3 spans 14 residues. Per the germline V gene, CDR1 is SGHRS and CDR2 is YFSETQ. The V gene lost 6 bases and the J gene lost 7 bases, with 20 bases spanning the gap. DNA of the CDR3: TGCGCCAGCACACCCCAGGGGTTATCTACAGAGCAGTACTTC. As protein: CASTPQGLSTEQYF.

This clonotype was detected a few times. J is TRBJ2-1 and V is TRBV25-1; no definite D call. V lost 1 base and J 2 bases, leaving 15 bases between the germline ends. CDR3 size: 17 residues. Germline lookup yields CDR1 MGHDK and CDR2 SYGVNS. The DNA of the CDR3 is TGTGCCAGCAGTGAATTAGGCAGGCGAACAACCTACAATGAGCAGTTCTTC. Translating gives CASSELGRRTTYNEQFF.

This rearrangement joins TRBV5-6 to TRBJ1-1; D unresolved. V dropped 9 bases and J dropped 11 bases, with 11 bases sitting between them. CDR1 and CDR2 (germline): SGHDT, YYEEEE. This CDR3 region has 9 residues. The CDR3 DNA follows: TGTGCCAACCCGTTTATCGCTTTCTTT. This sequence encodes CANPFIAFF.

At least ten counts were recorded for this clonotype. This chain joins TRBV11-1 and TRBJ2-7; no firm D call. This CDR3 has 14 residues. V gave up 3 bases and J gave up 5 bases, with 14 bases separating them. The V gene's germline CDR1 is SGHAT and CDR2 FQDESV (reference sequence). The CDR3 sequence is CASSFKHPADEQYF. CDR3 sequence (DNA): TGTGCCAGCAGCTTCAAACATCCAGCCGACGAGCAGTACTTC.

This clonotype was seen a handful of times. The gene calls are TRBV27 and TRBJ2-1; 9 nucleotides match TRBD2. J was trimmed by 3 bases and V by 5 bases; bases with no gene match: 11. Germline V lookup: CDR1 MNHEY, CDR2 SMNVEV (reference sequence). The CDR3 runs 17 residues. This chain's CDR3 is CASSTPGGGGVYNEQFF. The DNA for the CDR3 is TGTGCCAGCAGTACCCCCGGCGGGGGGGGAGTCTACAATGAGCAGTTCTTC.

This clonotype was counted many times. The V gene is TRBV29-1, the J gene TRBJ2-3, with TRBD1 identical over 8 bases. CDR1 SQVTM and CDR2 ANQGSEA come from the germline V gene. V shed 7 bases and J 3 bases; nucleotides not matched to a gene: 9. The CDR3 has 14 residues. CDR3 protein: CSDKQGARTDTQYF. The DNA for the CDR3 is TGCAGCGACAAGCAGGGGGCGAGGACAGATACGCAGTATTTT.

CDR3 residues: CASSHRGDQPQHF. In DNA form, the CDR3 reads TGTGCCAGCAGCCACCGGGGGGATCAGCCCCAGCATTTT. The chain employs TRBV3-1 and TRBJ1-5; weak D call: TRBD1 (5 bases). Germline V gene data show CDR1 as LGHDT and CDR2 as YNNKEL (reference sequence). Between the trimmed V and J ends, which lost 3 bases and 5 bases, there was a span of 8 bases. This CDR3 is built from 13 residues.

This sequence joins TRBV19 and TRBJ1-5; D remains ambiguous. The germline V gene encodes CDR1 LNHDA and CDR2 SQIVND (reference sequence). The CDR3 extends over 14 amino acids. The V end lost 2 bases, the J end lost 5 bases, and 10 bases lay between the germline ends. CDR3 in DNA: TGTGCCAGTAGTATATCCAGCGGCCATCAGCCCCAGCATTTT. It yields the protein CASSISSGHQPQHF.

This clonotype was seen a few times. J is TRBJ2-7 and V is TRBV5-4; D is perhaps TRBD1 (6 bases). The CDR3 spans 14 residues. V lost 4 bases and J 0 bases, leaving 11 bases between the germline ends. The germline CDR1 and CDR2 sequences are SGHNT and YYREEE (reference sequence). In nucleotides, the CDR3 is TGTGCCAGCAGCCCTGACAGGAACTCCTACGAGCAGTACTTC. Protein product: CASSPDRNSYEQYF.